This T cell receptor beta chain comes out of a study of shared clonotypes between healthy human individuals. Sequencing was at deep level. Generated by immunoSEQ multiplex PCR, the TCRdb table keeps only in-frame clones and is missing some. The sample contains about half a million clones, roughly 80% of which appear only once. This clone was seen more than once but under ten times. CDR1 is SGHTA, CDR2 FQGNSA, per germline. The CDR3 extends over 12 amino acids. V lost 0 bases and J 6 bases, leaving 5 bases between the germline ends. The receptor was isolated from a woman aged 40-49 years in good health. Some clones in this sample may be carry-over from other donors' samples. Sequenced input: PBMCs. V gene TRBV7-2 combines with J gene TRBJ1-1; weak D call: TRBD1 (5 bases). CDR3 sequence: CASSLAGAEAFF. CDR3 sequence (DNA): TGTGCCAGCAGCTTAGCGGGGGCTGAAGCTTTCTTT.